This T cell receptor beta chain was obtained from a study of blood T cell repertoires in COVID-19 (dated by TCRdb to 2018 to 2020). A note on the overall study: The collaborator samples originated in the United States, Italy and Spain and spanned the acute and convalescent phases of COVID-19. The repertoires were made available in a free public database intended to serve as a resource for research on the immune response to SARS-CoV-2. Deeply sampled blood TCRbeta repertoires from subjects exposed to, actively infected with, or recovered from COVID-19 were included in the dataset. The samples were drawn from two sources: the first 160 participants of the ongoing ImmuneRACE study, and 1,000 to 1,500 subjects contributed by 6 global collaborators. Where available, HLA class I and class II types were taken from metadata supplied by the sample provider and were not determined by assay-based typing. The prospective study material was composed of cDNA or gDNA derived from T cells, B-cell-depleted T cells, or PBMCs. Nearly every sample came with metadata listing a de-identified subject ID, COVID-19 status, age in years and sex.

Enrolling through a virtual design, the prospective study's participants ranged in age from roughly 18 to 95 years and lived across approximately 25 United States geographic areas. In the prospective study, cohorts were assigned on the basis of participant-reported clinical history obtained from a screening survey and a study questionnaire. In the prospective study, mobile phlebotomists collected whole blood, serum and a nasopharyngeal or oropharyngeal swab from each participant. Prospective study participants could optionally give additional blood draws and questionnaires over an approximately 2-month period. Blood samples from the prospective study were shipped frozen or at room temperature prior to DNA extraction. The immunoSEQ Assay, a bias-controlled multiplex PCR, was used to amplify TCRbeta CDR3 regions from genomic DNA. The published analysis was carried out like this. Nucleated cell counts per sample were estimated from amplification of reference gene primers within the assay. To quantify the absolute abundance of each unique TCRbeta CDR3 rearrangement, sequence reads were collapsed and filtered. For each sample, productive Simpson clonality was calculated by taking the square root of Simpson's diversity index across productive rearrangements. The clones in this table, taken by TCRdb from immuneACCESS, are in-frame only. Not every clone is retained; where verified, under half of the shortfall comes from an unresolved V gene, and the cause of the rest is unknown. V and J calls and clone size follow that table, whereas D and trimming were derived from the DNA. This sample comprises some 200,000 clones, approximately 80% of them detected only once. The ten largest clones represent around 5.2% of the sample.

As regards this clone: Its antigen remains undetermined. It has no much larger one-base neighbor in the sample; base qualities were not kept.

Trimming costs V 6 bases and J 2 bases, and their ends lie 13 bases apart. Per the germline V gene (reference sequence), LNHDA is the CDR1 and SQIVND is the CDR2. From the cysteine up to the phenylalanine, the CDR3 has a length of 14 residues. Only the CDR3 region is kept as DNA, spanning 42 bases read in frame from base 1. What the study reported, not specific to this receptor: The amount of clinical and demographic metadata varied by source and participant and was provided uncurated.

Material for sequencing was PBMCs or T cells enriched from blood (not recorded which). The chain joins TRBV19 to TRBJ2-5, with a tentative D gene TRBD1 over 5 matching bases. The receptor comes from a woman aged 55-75 years with acute COVID-19. The sequenced DNA is TGTGCCAGTAGGACGGCACAGGATCAAGAGACCCAGTACTTC. The encoded protein is CASRTAQDQETQYF. Where the CDR3 stops, the reference TRBV19 and TRBJ2-5 genes take over; the full variable domain is DGGITQSPKYLFRKEGQNVTLSCEQNLNHDAMYWYRQDPGQGLRLIYYSQIVNDFQKGDIAEGYSVSREKKESFPLTVTSAQKNPTAFYLCASRTAQDQETQYFGPGTRLLVL.